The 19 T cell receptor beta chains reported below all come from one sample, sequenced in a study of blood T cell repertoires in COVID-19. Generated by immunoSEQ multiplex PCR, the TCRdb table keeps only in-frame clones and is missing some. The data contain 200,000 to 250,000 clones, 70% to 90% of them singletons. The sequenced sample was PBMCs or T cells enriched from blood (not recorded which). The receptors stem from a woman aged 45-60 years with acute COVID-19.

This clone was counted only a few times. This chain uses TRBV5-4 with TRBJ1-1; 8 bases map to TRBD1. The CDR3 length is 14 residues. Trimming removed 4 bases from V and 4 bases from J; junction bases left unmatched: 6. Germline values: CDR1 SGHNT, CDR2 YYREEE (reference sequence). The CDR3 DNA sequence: TGTGCCAGCAGCAAAGACAGGGGAAGCACTGAAGCTTTCTTT. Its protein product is CASSKDRGSTEAFF.

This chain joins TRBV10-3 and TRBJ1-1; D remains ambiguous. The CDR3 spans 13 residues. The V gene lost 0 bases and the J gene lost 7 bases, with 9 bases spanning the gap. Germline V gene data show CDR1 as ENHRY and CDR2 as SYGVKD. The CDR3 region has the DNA TGTGCCATCAGTGAGTCTGAGAACCTTGAAGCTTTCTTT. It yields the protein CAISESENLEAFF.

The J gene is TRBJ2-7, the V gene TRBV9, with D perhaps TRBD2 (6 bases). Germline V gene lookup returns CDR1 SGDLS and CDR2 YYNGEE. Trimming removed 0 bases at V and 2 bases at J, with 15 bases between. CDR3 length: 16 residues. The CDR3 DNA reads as TGTGCCAGCAGCGTAGATTCGGGGGACTTTACCTACGAGCAGTACTTC. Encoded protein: CASSVDSGDFTYEQYF. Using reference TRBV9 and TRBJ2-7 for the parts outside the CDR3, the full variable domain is DSGVTQTPKHLITATGQRVTLRCSPRSGDLSVYWYQQSLDQGLQFLIQYYNGEERAKGNILERFSAQQFPDLHSELNLSSLELGDSALYFCASSVDSGDFTYEQYFGPGTRLTVT.

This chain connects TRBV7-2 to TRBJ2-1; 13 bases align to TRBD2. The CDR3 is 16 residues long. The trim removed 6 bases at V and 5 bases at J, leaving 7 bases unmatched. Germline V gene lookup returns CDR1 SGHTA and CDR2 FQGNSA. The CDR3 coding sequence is TGTGCCAGCAGACGGACTAGCGGGAGTGCCCACAATGAGCAGTTCTTC. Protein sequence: CASRRTSGSAHNEQFF.

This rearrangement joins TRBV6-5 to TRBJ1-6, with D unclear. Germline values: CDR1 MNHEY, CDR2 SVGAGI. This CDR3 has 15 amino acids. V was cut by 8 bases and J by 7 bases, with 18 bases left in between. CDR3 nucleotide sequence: TGTGCCAGCGCCCTCTGGGTAGAGAGGAATTCACCCCTCCACTTT. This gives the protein CASALWVERNSPLHF.

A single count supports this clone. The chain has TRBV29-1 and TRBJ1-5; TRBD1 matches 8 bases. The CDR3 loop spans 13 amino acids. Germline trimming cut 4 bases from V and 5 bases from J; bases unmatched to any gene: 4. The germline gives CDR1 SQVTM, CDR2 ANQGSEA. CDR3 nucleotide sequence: TGCAGCGTTGGACAGGGGCTAGATCAGCCCCAGCATTTT. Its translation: CSVGQGLDQPQHF.

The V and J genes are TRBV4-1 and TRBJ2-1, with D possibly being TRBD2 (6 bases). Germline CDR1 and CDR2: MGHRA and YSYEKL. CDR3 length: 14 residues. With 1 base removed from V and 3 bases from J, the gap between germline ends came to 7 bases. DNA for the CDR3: TGCGCCAGCAGCCAAGCCGGGAGCTACAATGAGCAGTTCTTC. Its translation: CASSQAGSYNEQFF.

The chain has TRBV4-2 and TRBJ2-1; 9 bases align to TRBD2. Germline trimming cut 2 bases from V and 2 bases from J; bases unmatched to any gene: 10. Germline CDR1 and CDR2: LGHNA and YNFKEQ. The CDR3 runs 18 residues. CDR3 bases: TGTGCCAGCAGCCAACGACCGATAGCGGGAGATACCTACAATGAGCAGTTCTTC. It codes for CASSQRPIAGDTYNEQFF.

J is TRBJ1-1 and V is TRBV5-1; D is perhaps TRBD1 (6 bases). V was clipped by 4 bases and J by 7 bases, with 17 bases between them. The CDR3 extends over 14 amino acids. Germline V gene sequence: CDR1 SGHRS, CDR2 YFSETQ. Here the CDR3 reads CASSTGQTLFEAFF. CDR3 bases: TGCGCCAGCAGCACTGGACAGACCCTATTTGAAGCTTTCTTT.

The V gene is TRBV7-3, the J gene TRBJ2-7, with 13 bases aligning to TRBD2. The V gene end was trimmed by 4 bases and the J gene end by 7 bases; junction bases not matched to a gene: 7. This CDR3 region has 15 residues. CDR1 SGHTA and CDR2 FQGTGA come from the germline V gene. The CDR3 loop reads CASSSGLAGAGEQYF. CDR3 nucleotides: TGTGCCAGCAGCTCAGGACTAGCGGGAGCTGGTGAGCAGTACTTC.

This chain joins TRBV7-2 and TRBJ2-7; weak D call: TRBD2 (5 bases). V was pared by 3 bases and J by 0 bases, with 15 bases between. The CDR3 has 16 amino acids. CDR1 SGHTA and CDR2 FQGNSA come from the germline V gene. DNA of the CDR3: TGTGCCAGCAGCTTGGCCGCGGGCAGGAGCTCCTACGAGCAGTACTTC. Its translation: CASSLAAGRSSYEQYF.

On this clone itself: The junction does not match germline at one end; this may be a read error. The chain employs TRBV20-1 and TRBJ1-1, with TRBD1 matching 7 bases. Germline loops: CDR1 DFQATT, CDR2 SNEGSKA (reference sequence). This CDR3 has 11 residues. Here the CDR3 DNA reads TGCAGTGCTAATAAGGGACAGCCTTACCTCTTT. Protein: CSANKGQPYLF.

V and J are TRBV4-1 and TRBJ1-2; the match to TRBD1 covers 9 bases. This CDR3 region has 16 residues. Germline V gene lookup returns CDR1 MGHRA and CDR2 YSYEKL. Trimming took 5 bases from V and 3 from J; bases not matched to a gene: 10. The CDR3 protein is CASSRELWTGDYGYTF. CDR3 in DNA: TGCGCCAGCAGCAGGGAGCTCTGGACAGGGGACTATGGCTACACCTTC.

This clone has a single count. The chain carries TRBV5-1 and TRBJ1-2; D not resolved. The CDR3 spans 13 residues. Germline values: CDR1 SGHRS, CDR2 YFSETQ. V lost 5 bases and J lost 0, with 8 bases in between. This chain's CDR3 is CASRADSNYGYTF. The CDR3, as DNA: TGCGCCAGCAGGGCAGATTCTAACTATGGCTACACCTTC.

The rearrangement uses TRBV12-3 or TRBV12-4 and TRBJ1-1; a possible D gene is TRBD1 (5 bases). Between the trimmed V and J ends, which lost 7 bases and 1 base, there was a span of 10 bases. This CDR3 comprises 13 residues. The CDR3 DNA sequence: TGTGCCAGCACCCCAAGGGGGAACACTGAAGCTTTCTTT. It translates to CASTPRGNTEAFF.

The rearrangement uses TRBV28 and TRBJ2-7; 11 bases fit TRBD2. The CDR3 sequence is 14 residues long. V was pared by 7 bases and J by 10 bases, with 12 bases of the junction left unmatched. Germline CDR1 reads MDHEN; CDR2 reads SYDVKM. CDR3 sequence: CASTQGASGRYQYF. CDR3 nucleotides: TGTGCCAGCACCCAGGGGGCTAGCGGGAGGTATCAGTACTTC.

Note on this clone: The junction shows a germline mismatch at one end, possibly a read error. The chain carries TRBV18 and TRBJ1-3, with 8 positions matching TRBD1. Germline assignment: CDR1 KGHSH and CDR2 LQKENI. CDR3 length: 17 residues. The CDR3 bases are TGTGCCAGCTCACCACTTGAAACAGGGGGATCTGGTAACACCATATATTTT. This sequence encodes CASSPLETGGSGNTIYF.

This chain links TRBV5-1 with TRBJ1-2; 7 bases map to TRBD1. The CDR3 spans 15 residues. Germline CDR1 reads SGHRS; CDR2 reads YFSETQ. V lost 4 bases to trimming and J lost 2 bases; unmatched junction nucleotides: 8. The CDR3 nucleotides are TGCGCCAGCAGCGACTTCGGGACAGCCAACTATGGCTACACCTTC. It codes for CASSDFGTANYGYTF.

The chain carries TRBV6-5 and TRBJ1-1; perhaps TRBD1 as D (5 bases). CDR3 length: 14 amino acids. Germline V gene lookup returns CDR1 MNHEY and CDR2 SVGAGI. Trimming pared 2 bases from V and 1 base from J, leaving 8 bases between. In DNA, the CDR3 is TGTGCCAGCAGTTACGGACAAACGAACACTGAAGCTTTCTTT. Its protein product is CASSYGQTNTEAFF.